Given below is one T cell receptor beta chain in context. The specificity of this receptor is unknown. Nothing much larger sits one base from this clone, and base qualities are not available. According to the study, the label for this sample's treatment or condition signals: live attenuated yellow fever vaccine strain. A standard Ficoll-Paque protocol was used to isolate PBMCs from peripheral blood. CD4 and CD8 T-cell fractions were isolated with Dynabeads CD4 and CD8 positive selection kits. RNA was extracted with TriZol from bulk PBMCs, CD4 and CD8 fractions, and dextramer-positive and dextramer-negative fractions. TCR cDNA was synthesized by 5'RACE template switching, which introduced a universal primer site and unique molecular identifiers. Priming for cDNA synthesis came from both the TCR alpha and TCR beta constant segments. Library amplification involved two PCR steps, and the second step added sample barcodes and sequencing adapters. Sequencing of libraries was done on Illumina HiSeq 2500 (2x100 bp) or NovaSeq (2x150 bp). For the original study's pipeline: Demultiplexing of reads and collapsing into UMI consensus sequences were performed with MIGEC, and V(D)J alignment was carried out with MiXCR. Using edgeR on replicate PBMC samples, clonotypes were called vaccine-responding if FDR was below 0.01 and the log2 fold change was above 5 up to day 15. Each bulk clonotype was labeled CD4 or CD8 based on which sequenced repertoire, CD4 or CD8, contained the clonotype at higher abundance. TCRdb reprocessing: public reads trimmed at Q25 with fastp, clones called with MiXCR, in-frame beta chains kept. Each entry merges the rows of one CDR3 protein and shows their most common DNA and genes. The V and J calls were not made by the authors but by TCRdb's processing. Here the sample has about 73,000 distinct CDR3 sequences; around 7.7% occur a single time. Together, the top ten hold 41% of the sample.

The CDR3 measures 15 amino acids from cysteine to phenylalanine. The read is trimmed to its CDR3 DNA, 45 bases read in frame from base 1. The germline V gene (reference sequence) sets CDR1 to LGHDT and CDR2 to YNNKEL. Compared with germline, V lacks 3 bases and J lacks 8 bases; bases without a gene match: 8. This record belongs to a study of T cells after yellow fever vaccination (dated by TCRdb to between 2018 and 2020). Broadly, across the study: The SMART-Seq v4 Ultra Low Input RNA kit was used to prepare libraries from fractions with low cell numbers. Two healthy male donors, one aged 18 to 29 and one aged 30 to 40 years, made up the cohort. To follow T-cell clones before and after both primary and booster YFV17D yellow fever vaccination, bulk TCR alpha and beta repertoires underwent longitudinal sequencing. Bulk PBMC replicates and cell subsets were isolated from blood drawn at multiple timepoints before and after both primary and secondary immunization.

Results the study describes overall, beyond this receptor: Compared with the primary T-cell response, the secondary T-cell response was faster but weaker, reaching its peak on day 5 rather than on day 15. The study included only a couple of donors, which limits how far the findings can be generalized. A small share of clonotypes occurred in both CD4 and CD8 compartments, likely arising from convergent recombination. FACS-sorted repertoires could contain abundant contaminating clonotypes from the bulk population, so computational filtering was required. Most clones expanded after primary vaccination (almost 97% of CD4 and approximately 90% of CD8) were re-detected after the booster, suggesting that broad memory maintenance occurred.

Sequencing used CD8+ T cells sorted from PBMCs, obtained on the day of the yellow fever booster vaccination. This TCR was recovered from a man aged 25-45 years who received the YFV17D yellow fever vaccine. The V gene is TRBV3-1 and the J gene is TRBJ2-1, and 9 junctional nucleotides match TRBD2. This receptor carries the CDR3 CASSQSWTSADEQFF. DNA sequence: TGTGCCAGCAGCCAGAGTTGGACTAGCGCGGATGAGCAGTTCTTC.